The 26 T cell receptor beta chains below all came from one sample that was sequenced in a study of blood T cell repertoires in COVID-19. Profiled with immunoSEQ multiplex PCR; TCRdb holds only in-frame clones, not every one. Of around 140,000 clones listed, approximately 88% are singletons. Sequences were obtained from peripheral blood. Source of these receptors: an elderly woman with acute or convalescent COVID-19.

This CDR3 is CATSRDETGEQFF. The CDR3 DNA sequence: TGTGCCACCAGCAGAGACGAAACGGGGGAGCAGTTCTTC. This chain links TRBV15 with TRBJ2-1; possible D gene TRBD2, 5 bases. Between the trimmed V and J ends, which lost 0 bases and 10 bases, there was a span of 10 bases. The germline gives CDR1 LNHNV, CDR2 YYDKDF (reference sequence). This CDR3 has 13 amino acids.

V and J are TRBV11-2 and TRBJ2-2; D might be TRBD2 (5 bases). Germline V gene lookup returns CDR1 SGHAT and CDR2 FQNNGV. The CDR3 totals 15 residues. The ends were cut back, 3 bases at V and 0 bases at J, with 8 bases in the middle. The CDR3 coding sequence is TGTGCCAGCAGCTTGACTACCTCGAACACCGGGGAGCTGTTTTTT. This codes for CASSLTTSNTGELFF.

The chain is built from TRBV27 and TRBJ2-7; D remains ambiguous. Trimming shortened V by 3 bases and J by 0 bases, and 9 bases separated the two germline ends. The CDR3 length is 14 residues. Per the germline V gene, CDR1 is MNHEY and CDR2 is SMNVEV (reference sequence). The CDR3 region is CASSLKQPSYEQYF. The CDR3 DNA reads as TGTGCCAGCAGTTTGAAACAGCCCTCCTACGAGCAGTACTTC.

This rearrangement joins TRBV6-1 to TRBJ1-2, with a weak D call TRBD1 (5 bases). This CDR3 region has 19 residues. The germline gives CDR1 MNHNS, CDR2 SASEGT. V lost 2 bases to trimming and J lost 3 bases, with 25 bases between them. CDR3 coding DNA: TGTGCCAGCAGTGAATCTCCCCAGGCATCGCATAGCAGGGACTATGGCTACACCTTC. Protein product: CASSESPQASHSRDYGYTF.

This clone was detected only once. Other DNA sequences in this specimen translate into the identical CDR3. The rearrangement joins TRBV19 to TRBJ1-6; no reliable D call. Germline-derived CDR1 and CDR2 are LNHDA and SQIVND (reference sequence). Trimming removed 5 bases from V and 10 bases from J, with 15 bases in between. There are 14 residues in the CDR3. The CDR3 DNA sequence: TGTGCCAGTAGTCCCACTGGAGGCGGGTCACCCCTCCACTTT. Residues: CASSPTGGGSPLHF.

The sample holds one count of this clone. This chain uses TRBV27 with TRBJ2-3; D unresolved. V was pared by 3 bases and J by 6 bases, with 19 bases between. Germline lookup yields CDR1 MNHEY and CDR2 SMNVEV (reference sequence). The CDR3 contains 16 residues. CDR3 sequence (DNA): TGTGCCAGCAGTTTTCGGGTTCTCAGATTCGGCGATACGCAGTATTTT. Amino acids: CASSFRVLRFGDTQYF.

Written as DNA, the CDR3 is TGTGCCACCCGGGAGCGGGGGCCCTACGAGCAGTACTTC. Encoded protein: CATRERGPYEQYF. The chain joins TRBV6-5 to TRBJ2-7; 8 positions match TRBD2. The ends lost 10 bases at V and 2 bases at J; junction bases unmatched: 7. The CDR3 contains 13 residues. Germline CDR1 MNHEY, CDR2 SVGAGI.

This clone has a handful of counts. The chain joins TRBV9 to TRBJ1-2, with 9 nucleotides matching TRBD1. Germline lookup yields CDR1 SGDLS and CDR2 YYNGEE. V lost 4 bases, J lost 6 bases, and 4 bases stayed unmatched. There are 13 residues in the CDR3. The CDR3 bases are TGTGCCAGCAGCCCAAGGACAGGGGATGGCTACACCTTC. It specifies CASSPRTGDGYTF.

This clone has only one observation. The chain combines TRBV29-1 with TRBJ1-2; 8 bases agree with TRBD1. This CDR3 comprises 13 residues. Germline lookup yields CDR1 SQVTM and CDR2 ANQGSEA. V gave up 6 bases and J gave up 4 bases; unmatched junction bases: 7. The CDR3 loop is CSVLQGAGYGYTF. CDR3 sequence (DNA): TGCAGCGTACTCCAGGGGGCCGGCTATGGCTACACCTTC.

The rearrangement uses TRBV4-1 and TRBJ2-1; 8 nucleotides agree with TRBD2. This CDR3 has 16 amino acids. Germline V gene sequence: CDR1 MGHRA, CDR2 YSYEKL. Unmatched junction bases numbered 9, after V lost 4 bases and J lost 4 bases. CDR3 loop: CASSLDTSGPYNEQFF. In DNA form, the CDR3 reads TGCGCCAGCAGCCTAGACACTAGCGGCCCATACAATGAGCAGTTCTTC.

The rearrangement joins TRBV18 to TRBJ2-2, with TRBD1 identical over 9 bases. There are 15 residues in the CDR3. The germline gives CDR1 KGHSH, CDR2 LQKENI. J lost 6 bases, V lost 1 base, and 3 bases had no gene match. As DNA, the CDR3 is TGTGCCAGCTCACCACGGGACAGGGAGGCCGGGGAGCTGTTTTTT. Its protein product is CASSPRDREAGELFF. The variable domain in full, completed from reference TRBV18 and TRBJ2-2, reads NAGVMQNPRHLVRRRGQEARLRCSPMKGHSHVYWYRQLPEEGLKFMVYLQKENIIDESGMPKERFSAEFPKEGPSILRIQQVVRGDSAAYFCASSPRDREAGELFFGEGSRLTVL.

Only a few counts were recorded for this clone. This rearrangement joins TRBV11-2 to TRBJ2-7; 9 bases are a match to TRBD1. This CDR3 has 13 residues. V lost 3 bases and J lost 10; bases outside the gene matches: 7. The germline V gene has CDR1 SGHAT and CDR2 FQNNGV. The CDR3 sequence: CASSLNRDRVQYF. CDR3 bases: TGTGCCAGCAGCTTGAACCGGGACAGGGTACAGTACTTC.

With respect to this clone: The sample carries other DNA sequences with the same CDR3. The V and J genes are TRBV3-1 (or the pseudogene TRBV3-2) and TRBJ2-7, with TRBD2 matching 7 bases. With 6 bases clipped from V and 4 bases from J, the junction kept 9 bases outside the gene matches. This CDR3 is 14 amino acids long. The germline gives CDR1 LGHDT, CDR2 YNNKEL (reference sequence). The CDR3 nucleotides read TGTGCCAGCAGTCGCGGGAGCGCTGGGTACGAGCAGTACTTC. Translating it yields CASSRGSAGYEQYF.

V is TRBV4-1 and J is TRBJ2-2, with 7 bases identical to TRBD1. With V trimmed by 4 bases and J by 5 bases, 10 bases remained unmatched. Germline CDR1 MGHRA, CDR2 YSYEKL. This CDR3 region has 16 residues. The CDR3 loop reads CASSRDRDPRTGELFF. CDR3 in DNA: TGCGCCAGCAGCCGAGACAGGGATCCGAGGACCGGGGAGCTGTTTTTT.

V usage is TRBV19 and J usage is TRBJ1-4, with 10 bases lining up with TRBD1. The length of the CDR3 is 17 residues. Trimming removed 5 bases from V and 3 bases from J; junction bases left unmatched: 9. Germline-derived CDR1 and CDR2 are LNHDA and SQIVND (reference sequence). The CDR3 is CASSVRDRGISNEKLFF. As DNA, the CDR3 is TGTGCCAGTAGTGTCCGGGACAGGGGTATATCTAATGAAAAACTGTTTTTT.

The genes are TRBV11-2 and TRBJ2-7; tentative D call: TRBD1 (6 bases). The CDR3 is made up of 14 amino acids. With 3 bases removed from V and 4 bases from J, the gap between germline ends came to 13 bases. Germline loops: CDR1 SGHAT, CDR2 FQNNGV. The CDR3 spells CASSLGAVRYEQYF. The CDR3 coding sequence is TGTGCCAGCAGCTTGGGGGCAGTTCGGTACGAGCAGTACTTC.

The V and J genes are TRBV6-5 and TRBJ2-7, with TRBD1 as a possible D gene (7 bases). The CDR3 contains 15 residues. Germline V CDR1 and CDR2: MNHEY, SVGAGI. V lost 6 bases and J lost 4, with 19 bases in between. The CDR3 spells CASRFDREASYEQYF. The DNA for the CDR3 is TGTGCCAGCAGATTTGACAGGGAGGCTAGTTACGAGCAGTACTTC.

V usage is TRBV4-3 and J usage is TRBJ2-1; 13 nucleotides agree with TRBD2. V lost 0 bases to trimming and J lost 10 bases; unmatched junction nucleotides: 6. CDR3 length equals 16 residues. Germline V gives CDR1 LGHNA, CDR2 YSLEER. CDR3 nucleotide sequence: TGCGCCAGCAGCCAAGATACTAGCGGGAGGGCCCGGGAGCAGTTCTTC. Its protein is CASSQDTSGRAREQFF.

V and J are TRBV19 and TRBJ1-5; perhaps TRBD1 as D (6 bases). The germline V and J ends were trimmed by 3 bases and 0 bases, with 9 bases remaining between them. The V gene's germline CDR1 is LNHDA and CDR2 SQIVND (reference sequence). This CDR3 comprises 15 residues. CDR3 in DNA: TGTGCCAGTAGTATGGACAGTCTTAGCAATCAGCCCCAGCATTTT. This translates into CASSMDSLSNQPQHF. Variable domain in full (rest from reference TRBV19 and TRBJ1-5): DGGITQSPKYLFRKEGQNVTLSCEQNLNHDAMYWYRQDPGQGLRLIYYSQIVNDFQKGDIAEGYSVSREKKESFPLTVTSAQKNPTAFYLCASSMDSLSNQPQHFGDGTRLSIL.

The chain links TRBV2 to TRBJ2-1, with 16 bases aligning to TRBD2. Germline V lookup: CDR1 SNHLY, CDR2 FYNNEI. The CDR3 consists of 15 residues. V lost 6 bases to trimming and J lost 12 bases; unmatched junction nucleotides: 8. CDR3 sequence: CASSPGTSGGAPQFF. CDR3 in DNA: TGTGCCAGCAGCCCCGGGACTAGCGGGGGGGCCCCGCAGTTCTTC.

The rearrangement uses TRBV3-1 (or the pseudogene TRBV3-2) and TRBJ1-4; D is unresolved. V dropped 2 bases and J dropped 2 bases, with 6 bases sitting between them. The CDR3 is 14 residues long. Germline values: CDR1 LGHDT, CDR2 YNNKEL (reference sequence). CDR3 protein: CASSQWETNEKLFF. CDR3 sequence (DNA): TGTGCCAGCAGCCAATGGGAGACTAATGAAAAACTGTTTTTT.

CDR3 DNA sequence: TGTGCCAGTAGTCCAAGAAGGACCGGGAGGCACTATGGCTACACCTTC. Its protein product is CASSPRRTGRHYGYTF. The chain recombines TRBV19 with TRBJ1-2; D not certain. Trimming cost V 5 bases and J 3 bases, with 19 bases left between them. The CDR3 has 16 amino acids. CDR1 is LNHDA, CDR2 SQIVND, per germline (reference sequence).

This rearrangement joins TRBV7-2 to TRBJ2-5; TRBD2 agrees at 9 bases. V shed 3 bases, J shed 4 bases, and the junction held 12 bases outside the gene matches. CDR1 is SGHTA and CDR2 is FQGNSA in the germline V gene. CDR3 length equals 17 residues. The CDR3 DNA sequence: TGTGCCAGCAGCTTTGCCGGGACTAGCCTGTTGAGAGAGACCCAGTACTTC. Residues: CASSFAGTSLLRETQYF.

This clone has just a few counts. The CDR3 region is CASRDPGYNEQFF. The CDR3 DNA follows: TGTGCCAGTCGGGATCCGGGCTACAATGAGCAGTTCTTC. The genes are TRBV19 and TRBJ2-1; tentatively, D is TRBD2 (5 bases). With 8 bases removed from V and 3 bases from J, the gap between germline ends came to 11 bases. Per germline, CDR1 LNHDA and CDR2 SQIVND (reference sequence). The CDR3 runs 13 residues.

This clone has more than one count but fewer than ten. The chain joins TRBV5-8 to TRBJ1-5; no firm D call. The CDR3 loop spans 16 amino acids. From germline, CDR1 is SGHTS and CDR2 YDEGEE. V lost 6 bases and J lost 2, with 18 bases in between. CDR3 region: CASNAFREGGNQPQHF. As DNA, the CDR3 is TGTGCCAGCAACGCATTCCGGGAGGGTGGCAATCAGCCCCAGCATTTT.

This sequence joins TRBV3-1 (or the pseudogene TRBV3-2) and TRBJ1-4, with D unclear. The CDR3 runs to 14 residues. Trimming cost V 3 bases and J 7 bases, with 12 bases left between them. The germline CDR1 and CDR2 sequences are LGHDT and YNNKEL (reference sequence). Written as DNA, the CDR3 is TGTGCCAGCAGCCAGCCAGACCGGGTTGAAAAACTGTTTTTT. Translated: CASSQPDRVEKLFF.